These T cell receptor beta chains were read from a single sample in a study of T cells after yellow fever vaccination. One entry per CDR3 protein, called by TCRdb with MiXCR from the 5' RACE reads. The sample includes 400,000 to 650,000 distinct CDR3 sequences, just over 20% of them seen just once. The sample here was PBMCs, taken 21 days after the first yellow fever vaccination. Receptors originate from a man younger than 35 who received the YFV17D yellow fever vaccine. CDR3s include the opening cysteine and the closing phenylalanine or tryptophan. Fields, in order: V gene, clone size, D gene, CDR3 length, CDR3 protein. D genes are given only for firm matches. Clone size is not always given. Where it is, it says once, few, many or a class for expanded clones.

>TRBV28|.|TRBD2|17
CASTVGLAGGRWETQYF
>TRBV5-1|.|.|14
CASSPAGGRETQYF
>TRBV6-5|many|.|13
CASSSGNSYEQYF
>TRBV29-1|.|TRBD1|13
CSVGTGVNYGYTF
>TRBV7-9|.|TRBD2|15
CASARGETLVDEQFF
>TRBV20-1|few|.|13
CRSNSFTNTEAFF
>TRBV28|.|.|14
CASLGVLSNQPQHF
>TRBV29-1|.|.|12
CSVVKSGNTIYF
>TRBV28|few|.|11
CASRSNQPQHF
>TRBV7-9|.|.|14
CASSLWTVSYEQYF
>TRBV7-9|.|TRBD1|14
CASSGGQGNQPQHF
>TRBV20-1|few|.|11
CSARDRNTIYF
>TRBV12-3/TRBV12-4|.|TRBD1|15
CASTFGGQGAYEQYF
>TRBV24-1|.|TRBD2|16
CATSAASGQSTDTQYF
>TRBV5-1|few|.|13
CASSLSGGFLQYF
>TRBV5-5|few|.|13
CASKRQGTGELFF
>TRBV5-1|.|.|19
CASSLSAGQSLSGANVLTF
>TRBV4-2|many|.|17
CASSQEGWGQSSYEQYF
>TRBV28|few|.|13
CASRIGQKETQYF
>TRBV5-1|.|.|16
CASSILTGSSYNEQFF
>TRBV7-9|.|TRBD1|15
CASSLAHRGTGELFF
>TRBV6-5|.|.|11
CASFGGYGYTF
>TRBV30|.|.|13
CAWSHRVGQPQHF
>TRBV5-1|.|TRBD1|16
CASSLTGQGHDQPQHF
>TRBV6-5|few|.|14
CASSYLYANYGYTF
>TRBV12-3/TRBV12-4|many|TRBD1|14
CASSLGQGAGEQYF
>TRBV6-1|many|.|16
CASSEWGNGAAIEAFF
>TRBV3-1|.|TRBD2|12
CASSQSAGVQYF
>TRBV4-3|few|.|15
CASSREAANTGELFF
>TRBV29-1|.|.|12
CSGGTPNTEAFF
>TRBV7-9|few|.|13
CASSPQPQETQYF
>TRBV5-6|.|.|15
CASSLEAPGRETQYF
>TRBV15|few|.|14
CATSRETTGYGYTF
>TRBV25-1|.|.|14
CASSSFGGRETQYF
>TRBV18|.|.|15
CASSPPGAGPAEQYF